These 29 T cell receptor beta chains were all obtained from the same sample, sequenced in a study of beta chain features in type 1 diabetes. Expressed TCRB transcripts were sequenced, since all the RNA that had been isolated was reverse transcribed. Clones were sequenced by immunoSEQ multiplex PCR, and TCRdb holds only the in-frame ones, with some missing. The sample includes about 350,000 clones, about 20% seen only once; the top ten take under 0.055%. Sequenced: naive CD4+ T cells from blood. The receptors here all came from a woman younger than 30 in good health.

This clone was observed a few times. The rearrangement joins TRBV5-6 to TRBJ2-5; possibly TRBD1 for D (6 bases). V was clipped by 0 bases and J by 2 bases, with 11 bases between them. CDR1 is SGHDT and CDR2 is YYEEEE in the germline V gene. CDR3 length equals 15 residues. CDR3 sequence (DNA): TGTGCCAGCAGCTTGGACAGGGTAGGGCAAGAGACCCAGTACTTC. Its protein is CASSLDRVGQETQYF. Together with reference TRBV5-6 and TRBJ2-5, the CDR3 gives the full variable domain: DAGVTQSPTHLIKTRGQQVTLRCSPKSGHDTVSWYQQALGQGPQFIFQYYEEEERQRGNFPDRFSGHQFPNYSSELNVNALLLGDSALYLCASSLDRVGQETQYFGPGTRLLVL.

This clone appeared a few times. The V and J genes are TRBV30 and TRBJ1-2; tentative D call: TRBD1 (6 bases). Between the trimmed V and J ends, which lost 8 bases and 1 base, there was a span of 14 bases. Germline V CDR1 and CDR2: GTSNPN, SVGIG (reference sequence). This CDR3 is built from 13 residues. CDR3 in amino acids: CARTENLNYGYTF. Written as DNA, the CDR3 is TGTGCCAGGACAGAAAACCTTAACTATGGCTACACCTTC.

In its sample, this clone was seen a few times. The CDR3: CASERQGAATNEKLFF. The CDR3 coding sequence is TGTGCCAGTGAACGGCAGGGGGCTGCAACTAATGAAAAACTGTTTTTT. The V and J genes are TRBV19 and TRBJ1-4; 8 nucleotides align to TRBD1. CDR1 is LNHDA, CDR2 SQIVND, per germline (reference sequence). This CDR3 comprises 16 residues. Germline trimming cut 8 bases from V and 0 bases from J; bases unmatched to any gene: 8. The full variable domain, with the rest looked up from reference TRBV19 and TRBJ1-4, is DGGITQSPKYLFRKEGQNVTLSCEQNLNHDAMYWYRQDPGQGLRLIYYSQIVNDFQKGDIAEGYSVSREKKESFPLTVTSAQKNPTAFYLCASERQGAATNEKLFFGSGTQLSVL.

The chain recombines TRBV10-3 with TRBJ2-3, with D unresolved. The germline V and J ends were trimmed by 4 bases and 2 bases, with 7 bases remaining between them. Germline values: CDR1 ENHRY, CDR2 SYGVKD. The CDR3 is made up of 13 amino acids. The CDR3 DNA sequence: TGTGCCATCAGTGTTGAGCCCACAGATACGCAGTATTTT. Protein: CAISVEPTDTQYF.

The genes are TRBV19 and TRBJ1-5, with no clear D. Germline CDR1 and CDR2: LNHDA and SQIVND (reference sequence). The CDR3 is made up of 12 amino acids. V was shortened by 4 bases and J by 4 bases, with 5 bases between the two germline ends. CDR3 residues: CASSSLNQPQHF. The CDR3 nucleotides read TGTGCCAGTAGTAGTTTAAATCAGCCCCAGCATTTT.

This clone has just a few counts. The genes are TRBV5-6 and TRBJ1-2; D is perhaps TRBD1 (5 bases). The germline V and J ends were trimmed by 2 bases and 1 base, with 9 bases remaining between them. CDR3 length: 14 residues. Germline CDR1 is SGHDT and CDR2 is YYEEEE. The chain's CDR3 is CASSLDRSNYGYTF. CDR3 DNA sequence: TGTGCCAGCAGCTTAGACAGAAGTAACTATGGCTACACCTTC.

This clone was counted between two and nine times. The chain uses TRBV6-5 and TRBJ1-2; D might be TRBD1 (6 bases). There are 15 residues in the CDR3. V was pared by 2 bases and J by 4 bases, with 14 bases between. Germline assignment: CDR1 MNHEY and CDR2 SVGAGI. The CDR3 loop reads CASSYSVGQPYGYTF. The CDR3 DNA sequence: TGTGCCAGCAGTTACAGCGTCGGACAGCCCTATGGCTACACCTTC.

This clone was counted only a few times. The genes are TRBV7-2 and TRBJ2-1; no definite D call. Germline CDR1 SGHTA, CDR2 FQGNSA. The CDR3 has 12 residues. Trimming removed 3 bases from V and 6 bases from J, with 6 bases in between. The chain's CDR3 is CASSFSFNEQFF. As DNA, the CDR3 is TGTGCCAGCAGCTTTAGTTTCAATGAGCAGTTCTTC.

CDR3 residues: CASSPPGGFQETQYF. The CDR3, as DNA: TGTGCCAGCTCACCACCGGGAGGGTTTCAAGAGACCCAGTACTTC. V usage is TRBV18 and J usage is TRBJ2-5; 7 bases fit TRBD2. Germline values: CDR1 KGHSH, CDR2 LQKENI. Germline trimming cut 0 bases from V and 2 bases from J; bases unmatched to any gene: 3. This CDR3 has 15 amino acids.

This clone has a handful of counts. Other DNA sequences in this sample translate to the same CDR3. The chain recombines TRBV30 with TRBJ2-1, with 9 nucleotides matching TRBD2. The CDR3 runs to 15 residues. Trimming cost V 0 bases and J 4 bases; bases outside gene matches: 4. Per the germline V gene, CDR1 is GTSNPN and CDR2 is SVGIG (reference sequence). In DNA, the CDR3 is TGTGCCTGGAGTGTGGGACTAGCAGGTTACAATGAGCAGTTCTTC. Its protein product is CAWSVGLAGYNEQFF. The whole variable domain, filled in from reference TRBV30 and TRBJ2-1, reads SQTIHQWPATLVQPVGSPLSLECTVEGTSNPNLYWYRQAAGRGLQLLFYSVGIGQISSEVPQNLSASRPQDRQFILSSKKLLLSDSGFYLCAWSVGLAGYNEQFFGPGTRLTVL.

The CDR3 loop reads CASSLLAGGYQETQYF. The CDR3 bases are TGTGCCAGCAGCTTACTGGCAGGGGGGTACCAAGAGACCCAGTACTTC. The genes are TRBV7-2 and TRBJ2-5; possibly TRBD1 for D (7 bases). The CDR3 consists of 16 residues. Trimming left V 2 bases short and J 0 bases short, with 13 bases between. Germline loops: CDR1 SGHTA, CDR2 FQGNSA.

This clone appeared a few times. The gene calls are TRBV5-4 and TRBJ2-3, with TRBD1 as a possible D gene (6 bases). CDR1 is SGHNT, CDR2 YYREEE, per germline (reference sequence). V shed 4 bases and J shed 2 bases, with 20 bases lying between them. The CDR3 runs to 17 residues. The CDR3 DNA follows: TGTGCCAGCAGCCCGAACGTGGCAGGGGCCAACACAGATACGCAGTATTTT. This encodes CASSPNVAGANTDTQYF.

With respect to this clone: Within the sample, other DNA sequences also encode this same CDR3. The chain joins TRBV7-9 to TRBJ1-1, with D hard to call. V lost 2 bases and J 1 base, leaving 5 bases between the germline ends. Germline CDR1 and CDR2: SEHNR and FQNEAQ (reference sequence). This CDR3 has 13 residues. The CDR3 sequence: CASSLRGNTEAFF. Here the CDR3 DNA reads TGTGCCAGCAGCTTAAGAGGGAACACTGAAGCTTTCTTT.

In its sample, this clone was seen a few times. The CDR3 here is CAWASGNESPLHF. The DNA for the CDR3 is TGTGCCTGGGCCTCCGGGAACGAATCACCCCTCCACTTT. The V call is TRBV30, the J call TRBJ1-6; D is ambiguous. Per germline, CDR1 GTSNPN and CDR2 SVGIG (reference sequence). Between the trimmed V and J ends, which lost 5 bases and 10 bases, there was a span of 15 bases. The CDR3 spans 13 residues.

This clone was counted a few times. The chain couples TRBV7-9 to TRBJ1-2, with D maybe TRBD1 (6 bases). The CDR3 is 13 residues long. The V gene's germline CDR1 is SEHNR and CDR2 FQNEAQ (reference sequence). The germline V and J ends were trimmed by 2 bases and 5 bases, with 9 bases remaining between them. The CDR3 loop is CASSLRDIYGYTF. For the CDR3, the DNA is TGTGCCAGCAGCTTACGGGACATTTATGGCTACACCTTC.

In its sample, this clone was seen a few times. The chain is built from TRBV11-2 and TRBJ1-5; TRBD1 matches at 7 bases. With 5 bases clipped from V and 4 bases from J, the junction kept 5 bases outside the gene matches. Germline CDR1 reads SGHAT; CDR2 reads FQNNGV. The CDR3 has 14 residues. The CDR3 DNA reads TGTGCCAGCAGCACACAGGGGACGAATCAGCCCCAGCATTTT. Its protein is CASSTQGTNQPQHF.

The V call is TRBV7-8, the J call TRBJ2-1, with TRBD2 matching over 7 bases. The CDR3 sequence is 17 residues long. CDR1 and CDR2 from the germline V gene are SGHVS and FQNEAQ. J gave up 1 base and V 5 bases, and 11 bases lay outside the gene matches. CDR3 loop: CASSRAWGGLSYNEQFF. In DNA, the CDR3 is TGTGCCAGCAGCCGCGCCTGGGGGGGTCTATCCTACAATGAGCAGTTCTTC. Variable domain in full (rest from reference TRBV7-8 and TRBJ2-1): GAGVSQSPRYKVAKRGQDVALRCDPISGHVSLFWYQQALGQGPEFLTYFQNEAQLDKSGLPSDRFFAERPEGSVSTLKIQRTQQEDSAVYLCASSRAWGGLSYNEQFFGPGTRLTVL.

The chain recombines TRBV7-2 with TRBJ2-2, with D maybe TRBD2 (5 bases). The CDR3 runs to 12 residues. V lost 3 bases and J 7 bases, leaving 6 bases between the germline ends. Germline assignment: CDR1 SGHTA and CDR2 FQGNSA. The CDR3 loop reads CASSFGVGELFF. The CDR3 DNA reads as TGTGCCAGCAGCTTCGGGGTCGGGGAGCTGTTTTTT.

In its sample, this clone was seen a few times. The chain has TRBV29-1 and TRBJ2-1; 9 nucleotides align to TRBD1. V lost 1 base to trimming and J lost 10 bases; unmatched junction nucleotides: 8. This CDR3 has 14 residues. The germline CDR1 and CDR2 sequences are SQVTM and ANQGSEA. CDR3 loop: CSVEGGTGRWEQFF. The CDR3, as DNA: TGCAGCGTTGAAGGGGGGACAGGGCGGTGGGAGCAGTTCTTC.

In nucleotides, the CDR3 is TGTGCCAGCAGCGCCGGGACAGGGGGCAGGTACGAGCAGTACTTC. This translates into CASSAGTGGRYEQYF. The chain links TRBV9 to TRBJ2-7; 12 bases are shared with TRBD1. The CDR3 is 15 residues long. The ends lost 3 bases at V and 4 bases at J; junction bases unmatched: 5. CDR1 is SGDLS, CDR2 YYNGEE, per germline.

This clone was recorded a few times. The genes are TRBV4-1 and TRBJ1-6; D is perhaps TRBD1 (5 bases). This CDR3 spans 15 amino acids. Trimming shortened V by 1 base and J by 4 bases, and 8 bases separated the two germline ends. In germline, CDR1 is MGHRA, CDR2 YSYEKL. The CDR3 DNA reads TGCGCCAGCAGCCAAGTCGCAGGGTATAATTCACCCCTCCACTTT. As protein: CASSQVAGYNSPLHF.

The chain links TRBV6-1 to TRBJ2-1; the match to TRBD2 covers 7 bases. Looked up from germline, CDR1 is MNHNS and CDR2 is SASEGT. CDR3 length: 15 amino acids. V lost 2 bases to trimming and J lost 6 bases; unmatched junction nucleotides: 7. The chain's CDR3 is CASSEQAGSANEQFF. CDR3 nucleotide sequence: TGTGCCAGCAGTGAACAAGCGGGAAGCGCCAATGAGCAGTTCTTC.

This clone was detected a few times. The V gene is TRBV30, the J gene TRBJ1-1, with D unresolved. Germline V gives CDR1 GTSNPN, CDR2 SVGIG (reference sequence). There are 16 residues in the CDR3. Trimming pared 2 bases from V and 0 bases from J, leaving 16 bases between. The DNA for the CDR3 is TGTGCCTGGAGTCCTCGCTTAGGACTTATGAACACTGAAGCTTTCTTT. Its translation: CAWSPRLGLMNTEAFF.

The table lists this clone with a few counts. The gene calls are TRBV13 and TRBJ2-7; 7 positions agree with TRBD2. The V gene's germline CDR1 is PRHDT and CDR2 FYEKMQ (reference sequence). Trimming removed 4 bases from V and 4 bases from J; junction bases left unmatched: 7. The CDR3 has 14 amino acids. The CDR3 nucleotides are TGTGCCAGCAGCTCTGGGGAGGGCCGGTACGAGCAGTACTTC. Translated, it gives CASSSGEGRYEQYF.

The chain links TRBV11-2 to TRBJ2-5; tentative D call: TRBD1 (5 bases). The germline gives CDR1 SGHAT, CDR2 FQNNGV. V gave up 7 bases and J gave up 4 bases, with 7 bases separating them. The length of the CDR3 is 11 residues. The CDR3 coding sequence is TGTGCCAGCACCAGGGTAGAGACCCAGTACTTC. Translating it yields CASTRVETQYF.

Only one count was recorded for this clone. The chain has TRBV18 and TRBJ2-6; possible D gene TRBD1, 5 bases. Looked up from germline, CDR1 is KGHSH and CDR2 is LQKENI. V shed 3 bases and J shed 0 bases, with 12 bases lying between them. The CDR3 sequence is 17 residues long. The CDR3 sequence is CASSPRQLPSGANVLTF. CDR3 in DNA: TGTGCCAGCTCACCCCGACAGCTACCCTCTGGGGCCAACGTCCTGACTTTC.

This chain joins TRBV7-9 and TRBJ2-7; perhaps TRBD1 as D (6 bases). Trimming stripped 7 bases from V and 0 bases from J, with 10 bases between. The CDR3 runs 13 residues. CDR1 is SEHNR and CDR2 is FQNEAQ in the germline V gene (reference sequence). The CDR3 reads CASKWDNSYEQYF. For the CDR3, the DNA is TGTGCCAGCAAATGGGACAACTCCTACGAGCAGTACTTC. The whole variable domain, remainder taken from reference TRBV7-9 and TRBJ2-7, is DTGVSQNPRHKITKRGQNVTFRCDPISEHNRLYWYRQTLGQGPEFLTYFQNEAQLEKSRLLSDRFSAERPKGSFSTLEIQRTEQGDSAMYLCASKWDNSYEQYFGPGTRLTVT.

This chain links TRBV25-1 with TRBJ1-2, with 7 bases that match TRBD1. V lost 2 bases and J lost 6; bases outside the gene matches: 6. Germline CDR1 is MGHDK and CDR2 is SYGVNS. The CDR3 runs to 14 residues. CDR3 DNA sequence: TGTGCCAGCAGTGAACAAGGGACAGCAGATGGCTACACCTTC. Protein: CASSEQGTADGYTF.

The gene calls are TRBV2 and TRBJ2-1; TRBD2 might be the D (5 bases). V was pared by 5 bases and J by 0 bases, with 11 bases between. This CDR3 contains 15 residues. Germline CDR1 SNHLY, CDR2 FYNNEI. The CDR3 sequence is CASSWESSSYNEQFF. The CDR3, as DNA: TGTGCCAGCAGTTGGGAGTCGAGCTCCTACAATGAGCAGTTCTTC.